This T cell receptor beta chain was recovered during a study of blood T cell repertoires in COVID-19. Whole-study context: The origin of the acute and convalescent COVID-19 samples was the United States, Italy and Spain.

The table came from immunoSEQ multiplex PCR; TCRdb's copy has only in-frame clones and leaves some out. This sample has 100,000 to 150,000 clones; around 87% occur once, and the top ten carry roughly 3.6%. V was cut by 5 bases and J by 0 bases, with 5 bases left in between. CDR1 SGHVS and CDR2 FNYEAQ come from the germline V gene. The CDR3 covers 13 residues. The sequencing sample was made of peripheral blood. The clonotype was recovered from a woman in her fifties or sixties with acute or convalescent COVID-19. The chain couples TRBV7-6 to TRBJ1-5; D is ambiguous. In DNA, the CDR3 is TGTGCCAGCAGCCCCTATAGCAATCAGCCCCAGCATTTT. This sequence encodes CASSPYSNQPQHF.